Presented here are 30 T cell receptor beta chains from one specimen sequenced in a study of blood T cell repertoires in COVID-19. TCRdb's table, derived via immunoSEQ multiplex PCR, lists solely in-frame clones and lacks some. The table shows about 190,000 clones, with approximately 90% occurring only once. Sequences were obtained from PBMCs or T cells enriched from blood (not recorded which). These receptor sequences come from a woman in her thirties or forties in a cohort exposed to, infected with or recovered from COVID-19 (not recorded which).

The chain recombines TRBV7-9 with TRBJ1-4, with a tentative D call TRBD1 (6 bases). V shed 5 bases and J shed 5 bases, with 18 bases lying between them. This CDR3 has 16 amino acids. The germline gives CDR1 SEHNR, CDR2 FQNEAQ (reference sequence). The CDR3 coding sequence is TGTGCCAGCAGCCCAGGACCATTGGACAGCAATGAAAAACTGTTTTTT. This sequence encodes CASSPGPLDSNEKLFF.

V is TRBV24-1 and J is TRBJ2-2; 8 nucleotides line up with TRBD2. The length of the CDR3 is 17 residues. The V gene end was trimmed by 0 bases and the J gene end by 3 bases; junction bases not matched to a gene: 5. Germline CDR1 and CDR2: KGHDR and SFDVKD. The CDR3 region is CATSDLSAGGDTGELFF. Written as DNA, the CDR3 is TGTGCCACCAGTGATTTGTCTGCGGGAGGTGACACCGGGGAGCTGTTTTTT.

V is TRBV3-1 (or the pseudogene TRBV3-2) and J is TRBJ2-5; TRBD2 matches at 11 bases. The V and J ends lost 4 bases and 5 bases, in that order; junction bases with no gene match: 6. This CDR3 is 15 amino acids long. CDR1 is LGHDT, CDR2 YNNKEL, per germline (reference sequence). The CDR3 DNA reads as TGTGCCAGCAGCCGTAGCGGGGGGGCTGGGGAGACCCAGTACTTC. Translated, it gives CASSRSGGAGETQYF.

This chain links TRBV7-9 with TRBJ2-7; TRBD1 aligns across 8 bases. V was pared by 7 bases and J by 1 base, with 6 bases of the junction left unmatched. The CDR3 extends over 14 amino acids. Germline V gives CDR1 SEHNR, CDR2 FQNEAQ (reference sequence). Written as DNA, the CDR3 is TGTGCCAGCACGGGGACAGGCGGGTCCTACGAGCAGTACTTC. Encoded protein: CASTGTGGSYEQYF. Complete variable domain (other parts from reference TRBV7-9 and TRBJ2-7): DTGVSQNPRHKITKRGQNVTFRCDPISEHNRLYWYRQTLGQGPEFLTYFQNEAQLEKSRLLSDRFSAERPKGSFSTLEIQRTEQGDSAMYLCASTGTGGSYEQYFGPGTRLTVT.

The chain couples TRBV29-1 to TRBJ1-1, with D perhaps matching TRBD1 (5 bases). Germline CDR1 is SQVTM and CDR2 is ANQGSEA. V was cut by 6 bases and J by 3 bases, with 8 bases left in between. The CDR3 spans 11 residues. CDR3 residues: CSVPGHTEAFF. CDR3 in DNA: TGCAGCGTCCCAGGGCACACTGAAGCTTTCTTT.

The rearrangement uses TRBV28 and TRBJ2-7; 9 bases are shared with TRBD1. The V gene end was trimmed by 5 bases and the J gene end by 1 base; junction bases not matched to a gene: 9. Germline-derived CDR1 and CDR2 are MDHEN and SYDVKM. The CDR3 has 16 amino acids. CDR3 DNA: TGTGCCAGCAGTACATCCGGGACAGGGATATCCTACGAGCAGTACTTC. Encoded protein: CASSTSGTGISYEQYF.

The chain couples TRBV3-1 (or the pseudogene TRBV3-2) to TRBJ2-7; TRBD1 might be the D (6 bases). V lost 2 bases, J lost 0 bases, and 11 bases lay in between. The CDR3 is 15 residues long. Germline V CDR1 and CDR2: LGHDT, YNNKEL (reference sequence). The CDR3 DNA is TGTGCCAGCAGCCAAAACCCGGACAGCTCCTACGAGCAGTACTTC. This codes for CASSQNPDSSYEQYF.

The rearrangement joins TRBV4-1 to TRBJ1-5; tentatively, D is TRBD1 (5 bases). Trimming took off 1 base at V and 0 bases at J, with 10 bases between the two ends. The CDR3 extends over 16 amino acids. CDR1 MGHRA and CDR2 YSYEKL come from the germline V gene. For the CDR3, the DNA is TGCGCCAGCAGCCAAGGGACATACGGTAGCAATCAGCCCCAGCATTTT. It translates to CASSQGTYGSNQPQHF.

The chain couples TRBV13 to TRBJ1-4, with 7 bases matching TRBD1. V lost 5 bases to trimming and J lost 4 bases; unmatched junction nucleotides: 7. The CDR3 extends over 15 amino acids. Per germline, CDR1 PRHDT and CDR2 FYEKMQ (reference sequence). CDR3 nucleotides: TGTGCCAGCAGCCGACAGGGTCTTTATAATGAAAAACTGTTTTTT. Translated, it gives CASSRQGLYNEKLFF.

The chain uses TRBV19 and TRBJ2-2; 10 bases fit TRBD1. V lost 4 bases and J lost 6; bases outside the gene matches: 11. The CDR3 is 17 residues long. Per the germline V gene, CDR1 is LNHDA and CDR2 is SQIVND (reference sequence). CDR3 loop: CASSTPTGGVLSGELFF. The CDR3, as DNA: TGTGCCAGTAGTACCCCGACAGGGGGCGTTTTGTCCGGGGAGCTGTTTTTT.

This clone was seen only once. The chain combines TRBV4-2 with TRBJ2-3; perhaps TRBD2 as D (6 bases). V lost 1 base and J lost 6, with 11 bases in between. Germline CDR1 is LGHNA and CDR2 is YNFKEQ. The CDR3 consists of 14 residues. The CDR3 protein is CASSQGLGSDTQYF. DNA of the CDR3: TGTGCCAGCAGCCAAGGACTAGGCTCCGATACGCAGTATTTT.

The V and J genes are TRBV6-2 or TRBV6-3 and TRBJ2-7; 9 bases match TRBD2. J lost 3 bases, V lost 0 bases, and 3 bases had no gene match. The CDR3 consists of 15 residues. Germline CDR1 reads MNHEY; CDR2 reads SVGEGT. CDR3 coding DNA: TGTGCCAGCAGTTACTCTCCGCGGGAGGGCTACGAGCAGTACTTC. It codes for CASSYSPREGYEQYF.

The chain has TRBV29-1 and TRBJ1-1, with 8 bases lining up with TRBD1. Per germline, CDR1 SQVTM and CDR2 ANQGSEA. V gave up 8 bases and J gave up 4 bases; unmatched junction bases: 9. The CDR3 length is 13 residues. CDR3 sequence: CSSRGRGLTEAFF. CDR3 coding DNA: TGCAGCTCTCGAGGCAGGGGGCTCACTGAAGCTTTCTTT.

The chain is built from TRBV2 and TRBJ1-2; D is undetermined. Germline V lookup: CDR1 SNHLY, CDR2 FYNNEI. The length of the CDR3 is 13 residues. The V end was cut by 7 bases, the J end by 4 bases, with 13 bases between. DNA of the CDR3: TGTGCCAGCACAGCAACGCGGGTCTATGGCTACACCTTC. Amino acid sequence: CASTATRVYGYTF. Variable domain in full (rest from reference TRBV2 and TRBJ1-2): EPEVTQTPSHQVTQMGQEVILRCVPISNHLYFYWYRQILGQKVEFLVSFYNNEISEKSEIFDDQFSVERPDGSNFTLKIRSTKLEDSAMYFCASTATRVYGYTFGSGTRLTVV.

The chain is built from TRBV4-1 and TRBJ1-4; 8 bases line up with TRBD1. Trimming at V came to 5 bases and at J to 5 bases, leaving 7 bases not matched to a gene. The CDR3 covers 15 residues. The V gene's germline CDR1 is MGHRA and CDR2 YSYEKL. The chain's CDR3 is CASSALWTGNEKLFF. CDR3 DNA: TGCGCCAGCAGCGCCCTATGGACAGGGAATGAAAAACTGTTTTTT.

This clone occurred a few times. CDR3 loop: CASSKRNRDRERQKGLTEAFF. CDR3 coding DNA: TGTGCCAGCAGCAAAAGAAACCGGGACAGGGAACGGCAAAAGGGTTTGACTGAAGCTTTCTTT. This chain links TRBV21-1 with TRBJ1-1; the table names TRBD1, a call not compared with the DNA. TRBV21-1 is shown as a pseudogene. The CDR3 runs 21 residues.

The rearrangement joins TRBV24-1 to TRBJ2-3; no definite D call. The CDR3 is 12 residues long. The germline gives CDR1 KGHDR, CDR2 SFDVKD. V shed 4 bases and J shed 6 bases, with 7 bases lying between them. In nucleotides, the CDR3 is TGTGCCACCAGTGACGGTCCCGATACGCAGTATTTT. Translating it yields CATSDGPDTQYF.

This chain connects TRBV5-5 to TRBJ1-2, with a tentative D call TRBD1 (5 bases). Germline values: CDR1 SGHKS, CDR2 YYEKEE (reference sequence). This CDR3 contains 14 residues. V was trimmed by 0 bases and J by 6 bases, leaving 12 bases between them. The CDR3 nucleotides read TGTGCCAGCAGCTTGGAAGGGGCCCTCAATGGCTACACCTTC. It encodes CASSLEGALNGYTF.

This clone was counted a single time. This CDR3 is CASSPQGARYNEQFF. The CDR3 DNA is TGTGCCAGCAGCCCTCAGGGGGCAAGGTACAATGAGCAGTTCTTC. The chain uses TRBV3-1 (or the pseudogene TRBV3-2) and TRBJ2-1; 8 bases align to TRBD1. The germline V gene has CDR1 LGHDT and CDR2 YNNKEL (reference sequence). The V gene end was trimmed by 4 bases and the J gene end by 4 bases; junction bases not matched to a gene: 6. The length of the CDR3 is 15 residues.

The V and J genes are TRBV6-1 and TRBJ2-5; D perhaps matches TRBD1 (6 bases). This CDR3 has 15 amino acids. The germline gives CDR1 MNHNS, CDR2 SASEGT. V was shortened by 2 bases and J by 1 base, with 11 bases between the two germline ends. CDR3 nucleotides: TGTGCCAGCAGTGAACAATCGACAGGCCAAGAGACCCAGTACTTC. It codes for CASSEQSTGQETQYF.

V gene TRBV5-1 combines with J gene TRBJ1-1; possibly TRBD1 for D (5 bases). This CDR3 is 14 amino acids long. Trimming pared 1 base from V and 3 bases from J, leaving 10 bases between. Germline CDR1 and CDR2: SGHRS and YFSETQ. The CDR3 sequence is CASSLFGADTEAFF. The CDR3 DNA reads TGCGCCAGCAGCTTGTTTGGGGCAGACACTGAAGCTTTCTTT.

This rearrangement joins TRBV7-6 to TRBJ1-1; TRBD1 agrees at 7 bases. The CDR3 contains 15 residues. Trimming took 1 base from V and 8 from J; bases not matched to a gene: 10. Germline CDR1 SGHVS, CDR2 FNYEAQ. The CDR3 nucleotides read TGTGCCAGCAGCTTAGGAGGACAGACAGGGTCCGAAGCTTTCTTT. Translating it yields CASSLGGQTGSEAFF.

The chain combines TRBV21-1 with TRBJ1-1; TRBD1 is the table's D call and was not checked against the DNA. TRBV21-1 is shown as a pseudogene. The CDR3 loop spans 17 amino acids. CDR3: CASSKVRDRGLNTEAFF. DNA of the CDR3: TGTGCCAGCAGCAAAGTAAGGGACAGGGGTCTGAACACTGAAGCTTTCTTT.

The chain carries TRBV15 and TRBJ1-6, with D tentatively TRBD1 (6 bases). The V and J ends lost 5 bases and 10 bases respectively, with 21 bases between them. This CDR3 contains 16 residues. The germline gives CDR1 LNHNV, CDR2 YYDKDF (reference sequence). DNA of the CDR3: TGTGCCACCAGCTCACATATGGGGGGGCCAGGGTCACCCCTCCACTTT. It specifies CATSSHMGGPGSPLHF.

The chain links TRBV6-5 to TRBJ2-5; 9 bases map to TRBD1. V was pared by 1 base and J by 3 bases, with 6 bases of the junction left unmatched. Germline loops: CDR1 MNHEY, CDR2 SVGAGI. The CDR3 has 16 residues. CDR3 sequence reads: CASSYFRDREEETQYF. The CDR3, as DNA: TGTGCCAGCAGTTACTTCCGGGACAGGGAGGAAGAGACCCAGTACTTC.

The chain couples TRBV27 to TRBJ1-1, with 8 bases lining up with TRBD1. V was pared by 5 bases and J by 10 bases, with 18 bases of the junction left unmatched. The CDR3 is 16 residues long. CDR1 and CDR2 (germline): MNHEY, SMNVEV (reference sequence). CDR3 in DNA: TGTGCCAGCAGTATAGTGGCCGGGCAGGGGGCGAACCTAGCTTTCTTT. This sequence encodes CASSIVAGQGANLAFF.

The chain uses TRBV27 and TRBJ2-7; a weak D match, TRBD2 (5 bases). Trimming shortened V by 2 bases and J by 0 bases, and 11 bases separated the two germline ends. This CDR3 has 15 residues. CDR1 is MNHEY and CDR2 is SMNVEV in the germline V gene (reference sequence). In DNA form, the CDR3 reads TGTGCCAGCAGTTTACCCTCCCGGGGCTCCTACGAGCAGTACTTC. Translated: CASSLPSRGSYEQYF.

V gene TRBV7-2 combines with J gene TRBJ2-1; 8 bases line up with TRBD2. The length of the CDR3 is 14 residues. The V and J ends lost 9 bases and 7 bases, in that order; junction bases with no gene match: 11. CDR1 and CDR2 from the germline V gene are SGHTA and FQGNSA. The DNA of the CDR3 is TGTGCCAGTAACCCCGGGGGGGCAGGAAATGAGCAGTTCTTC. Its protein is CASNPGGAGNEQFF.

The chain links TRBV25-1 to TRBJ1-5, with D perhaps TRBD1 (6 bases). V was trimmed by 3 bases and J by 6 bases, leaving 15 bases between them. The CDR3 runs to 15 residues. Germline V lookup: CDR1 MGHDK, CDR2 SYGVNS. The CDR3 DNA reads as TGTGCCAGCAGTGATGGGGGAGGGGGTGGTCAGCCCCAGCATTTT. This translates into CASSDGGGGGQPQHF.

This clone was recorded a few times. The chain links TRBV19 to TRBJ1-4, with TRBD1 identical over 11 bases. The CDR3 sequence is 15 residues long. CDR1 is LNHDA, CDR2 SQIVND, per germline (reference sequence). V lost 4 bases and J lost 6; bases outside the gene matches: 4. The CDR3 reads CASSTGQGADEKLFF. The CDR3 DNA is TGTGCCAGTAGTACTGGACAGGGGGCGGATGAAAAACTGTTTTTT.